This TCR beta chain was retrieved from a study of technical replicates of blood from a few donors. TCRdb keeps only in-frame clones here, not all; method: immunoSEQ multiplex PCR. Of approximately 81,000 clones in the sample, 95% were seen once. The CDR3 is 14 amino acids. In germline, CDR1 is SQVTM, CDR2 ANQGSEA. The junction had 4 bases not matched to a gene; V was cut back by 6 bases and J by 4 bases. This receptor was obtained from a human donor in good health. The chain joins TRBV29-1 to TRBJ2-5, with TRBD2 identical over 14 bases. The sequencing sample was made of T cells isolated from PBMCs. In DNA form, the CDR3 reads TGCAGCGTCGGGACTAGCGGGGGAGGAGAGACCCAGTACTTC. This sequence encodes CSVGTSGGGETQYF.